This TCR beta chain comes out of a study of shared clonotypes between healthy human individuals. Study-level points and caveats: In having few donors, the study represented limited genetic and exposure-history diversity.

Remarks on this clone: Antigen: not known.

Produced via immunoSEQ multiplex PCR; TCRdb's table is partial and in-frame only. The sample consists of approximately 650,000 clones, about 95% of them appearing once. From germline, CDR1 is MGHRA and CDR2 YSYEKL. The CDR3 spans 15 residues. The V gene end was trimmed by 7 bases and the J gene end by 2 bases; junction bases not matched to a gene: 7. Only CD45RO-negative cells positively selected for CCR7 counted as naive CD8 cells, so terminally differentiated effector memory CD45RA+ cells were excluded. The donors were adults (healthy and HIV-negative) with no recent acute infections or vaccinations.

The clonotype comes from a woman younger than 45 in good health. Sequenced: naive CD8+ T cells sorted from blood. The chain employs TRBV4-1 and TRBJ2-1, with TRBD2 identical over 8 bases. In nucleotides, the CDR3 is TGCGCCAGCACCACCGAAGCGGGAGCCTACAATGAGCAGTTCTTC. Protein sequence: CASTTEAGAYNEQFF.